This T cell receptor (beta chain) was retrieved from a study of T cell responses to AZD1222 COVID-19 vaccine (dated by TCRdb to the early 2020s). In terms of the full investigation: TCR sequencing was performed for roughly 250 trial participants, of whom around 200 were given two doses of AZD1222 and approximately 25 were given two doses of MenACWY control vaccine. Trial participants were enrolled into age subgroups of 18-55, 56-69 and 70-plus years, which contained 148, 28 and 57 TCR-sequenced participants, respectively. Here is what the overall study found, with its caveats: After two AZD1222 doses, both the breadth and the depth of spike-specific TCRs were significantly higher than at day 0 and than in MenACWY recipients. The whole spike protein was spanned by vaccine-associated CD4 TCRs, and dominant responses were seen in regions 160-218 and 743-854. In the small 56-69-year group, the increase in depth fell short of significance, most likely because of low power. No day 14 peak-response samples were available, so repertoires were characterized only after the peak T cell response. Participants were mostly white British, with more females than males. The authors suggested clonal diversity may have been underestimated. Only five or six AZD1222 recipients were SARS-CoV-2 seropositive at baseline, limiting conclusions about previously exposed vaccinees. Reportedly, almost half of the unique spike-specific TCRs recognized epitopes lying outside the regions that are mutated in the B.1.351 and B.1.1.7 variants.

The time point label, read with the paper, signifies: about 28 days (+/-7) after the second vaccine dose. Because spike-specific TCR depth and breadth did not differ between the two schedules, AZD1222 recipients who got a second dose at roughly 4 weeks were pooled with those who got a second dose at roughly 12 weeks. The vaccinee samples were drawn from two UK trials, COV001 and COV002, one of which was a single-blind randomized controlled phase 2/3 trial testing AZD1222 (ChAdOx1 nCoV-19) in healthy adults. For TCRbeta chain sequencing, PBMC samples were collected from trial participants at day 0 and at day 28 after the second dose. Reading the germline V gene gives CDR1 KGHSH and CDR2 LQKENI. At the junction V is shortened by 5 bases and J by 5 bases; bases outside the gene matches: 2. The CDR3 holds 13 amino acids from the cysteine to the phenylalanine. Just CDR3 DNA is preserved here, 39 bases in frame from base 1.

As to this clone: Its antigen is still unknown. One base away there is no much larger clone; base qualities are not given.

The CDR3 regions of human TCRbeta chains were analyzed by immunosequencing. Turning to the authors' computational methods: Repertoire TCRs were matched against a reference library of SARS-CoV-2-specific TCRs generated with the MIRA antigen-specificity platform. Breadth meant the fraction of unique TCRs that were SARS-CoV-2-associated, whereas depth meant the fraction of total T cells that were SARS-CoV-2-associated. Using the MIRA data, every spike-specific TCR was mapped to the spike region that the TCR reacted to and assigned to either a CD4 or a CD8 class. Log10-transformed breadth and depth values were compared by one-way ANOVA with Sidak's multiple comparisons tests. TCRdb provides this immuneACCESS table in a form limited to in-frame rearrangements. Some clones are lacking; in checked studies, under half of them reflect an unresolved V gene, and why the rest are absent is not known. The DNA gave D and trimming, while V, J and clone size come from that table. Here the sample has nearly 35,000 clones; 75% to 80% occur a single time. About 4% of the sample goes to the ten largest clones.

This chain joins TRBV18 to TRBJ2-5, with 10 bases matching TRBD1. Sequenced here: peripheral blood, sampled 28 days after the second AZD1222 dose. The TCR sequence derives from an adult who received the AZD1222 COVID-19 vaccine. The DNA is TGTGCCAGCTCATCGGGACAGGGGGAGACCCAGTACTTC. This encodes CASSSGQGETQYF.